These 14 T cell receptor beta chains were sequenced from one sample in a study of OX40 agonist ivuxolimab in advanced cancers. This table comes from immunoSEQ multiplex PCR, and its TCRdb copy is limited to in-frame clones, with some not included. The table shows about 22,000 clones, with approximately 85% occurring only once. The sample consisted of CD4+ or CD8+ T cells sorted from blood, taken in a trial of the OX40 agonist ivuxolimab. These receptor sequences come from an adult with an advanced solid tumor such as melanoma, head and neck, liver or kidney cancer.

V is TRBV21-1 and J is TRBJ1-5; the table's TRBD1 call for D was not verified on the DNA. TRBV21-1 is an annotated pseudogene. This CDR3 spans 14 amino acids. CDR3 DNA sequence: TGTGCCAGCATTGAGGGGGATCTTGATCAGCCCCAGCATTTT. Its protein product is CASIEGDLDQPQHF.

The chain couples TRBV5-1 to TRBJ1-1; 8 bases align to TRBD1. The CDR3 has 15 amino acids. V lost 4 bases, J lost 0 bases, and 5 bases stayed unmatched. Germline V gene data show CDR1 as SGHRS and CDR2 as YFSETQ. CDR3 sequence reads: CASSPWTGMNTEAFF. The DNA for the CDR3 is TGCGCCAGCAGCCCATGGACAGGGATGAACACTGAAGCTTTCTTT.

The chain carries TRBV11-3 and TRBJ2-5, with D perhaps matching TRBD2 (7 bases). In germline, CDR1 is SGHNT, CDR2 YENEEA. The CDR3 loop spans 18 amino acids. V was shortened by 4 bases and J by 5 bases, with 26 bases between the two germline ends. The CDR3 bases are TGTGCCAGCAGCTCACCAGGGGAGGGGACCTGGCGCTGGGAGACCCAGTACTTC. This translates into CASSSPGEGTWRWETQYF. Drawing the rest from reference TRBV11-3 and TRBJ2-5, the complete variable domain is EAGVVQSPRYKIIEKKQPVAFWCNPISGHNTLYWYLQNLGQGPELLIRYENEEAVDDSQLPKDRFSAERLKGVDSTLKIQPAELGDSAVYLCASSSPGEGTWRWETQYFGPGTRLLVL.

This sequence joins TRBV11-2 and TRBJ2-1, with unresolved D. V was trimmed by 1 base and J by 3 bases, leaving 10 bases between them. The CDR3 contains 15 residues. Germline V lookup: CDR1 SGHAT, CDR2 FQNNGV. The CDR3 bases are TGTGCCAGCAGCTTAGCCCCGTCTATCTACAATGAGCAGTTCTTC. It codes for CASSLAPSIYNEQFF.

The genes are TRBV29-1 and TRBJ1-2; no definite D call. Germline V CDR1 and CDR2: SQVTM, ANQGSEA. This CDR3 has 16 residues. Trimming shortened V by 0 bases and J by 0 bases, and 14 bases separated the two germline ends. The CDR3 reads CSVEDPVLSTNYGYTF. Here the CDR3 DNA reads TGCAGCGTTGAAGATCCGGTCCTCAGCACTAACTATGGCTACACCTTC.

This clone showed up just a few times. The V and J genes are TRBV30 and TRBJ1-1; D is undetermined. In germline, CDR1 is GTSNPN, CDR2 SVGIG (reference sequence). Deletions cut 2 bases from V and 7 bases from J, with 14 bases between. The CDR3 is made up of 13 amino acids. Here the CDR3 DNA reads TGTGCCTGGAGTCCAAGGACGGGCAATGAAGCTTTCTTT. This sequence encodes CAWSPRTGNEAFF.

This chain joins TRBV10-3 and TRBJ2-5, with D unresolved. V was pared by 7 bases and J by 6 bases, with 6 bases between. Germline CDR1 ENHRY, CDR2 SYGVKD. The CDR3 extends over 10 amino acids. CDR3 DNA sequence: TGTGCCATCACCACGAAGACCCAGTACTTC. The encoded protein is CAITTKTQYF.

The genes are TRBV19 and TRBJ2-7; D gene ambiguous. With 11 bases removed from V and 6 bases from J, the gap between germline ends came to 14 bases. The CDR3 covers 11 residues. Germline CDR1 reads LNHDA; CDR2 reads SQIVND (reference sequence). This chain's CDR3 is CAERAICEQYF. The CDR3 DNA reads as TGTGCCGAAAGGGCGATTTGCGAGCAGTACTTC.

This clone was observed once. The chain is built from TRBV29-1 and TRBJ1-3, with D unclear. Trimming stripped 4 bases from V and 0 bases from J, with 13 bases between. Germline V lookup: CDR1 SQVTM, CDR2 ANQGSEA. The CDR3 sequence is 15 residues long. The CDR3 DNA is TGCAGCGTTGGGTCTCCGGGCCTCTCTGGAAACACCATATATTTT. This encodes CSVGSPGLSGNTIYF.

This clone occurred a few times. A much larger clonotype is one base distant, so this may be a read error. This sequence joins TRBV5-6 and TRBJ2-7; D is ambiguous. Germline V CDR1 and CDR2: SGHDT, YYEEEE. The CDR3 contains 15 residues. Between the trimmed V and J ends, which lost 0 bases and 1 base, there was a span of 11 bases. The CDR3 region is CASSLAPGLSYEQYF. CDR3 DNA sequence: TGTGCCAGCAGCTTGGCCCCGGGTCTTTCCTACGAGCAGTACTTC.

The chain has TRBV5-8 and TRBJ2-5; D may correspond to TRBD1 or TRBD2 (5 bases each). CDR1 is SGHTS, CDR2 YDEGEE, per germline. The V end was cut by 0 bases, the J end by 4 bases, with 13 bases between. CDR3 length equals 15 residues. CDR3 residues: CASSLGQRDGETQYF. The DNA for the CDR3 is TGTGCCAGCAGCTTGGGACAGAGGGATGGAGAGACCCAGTACTTC.

This clone was seen a single time. V gene TRBV9 combines with J gene TRBJ2-3; TRBD2 agrees at 10 bases. Germline V CDR1 and CDR2: SGDLS, YYNGEE. Losses at the gene ends were 0 bases for V and 6 bases for J; bases not matched to a gene: 4. The length of the CDR3 is 15 residues. In nucleotides, the CDR3 is TGTGCCAGCAGCGTAGGGCTAGCGGGAGCCGATACGCAGTATTTT. As protein: CASSVGLAGADTQYF.

This sequence joins TRBV19 and TRBJ2-1, with 12 bases fitting TRBD2. The length of the CDR3 is 17 residues. CDR1 and CDR2 from the germline V gene are LNHDA and SQIVND (reference sequence). With 6 bases clipped from V and 2 bases from J, the junction kept 8 bases outside the gene matches. The CDR3 nucleotides are TGTGCCAGTAGGGCTAGCGGGGGGGCAGGAACCTACAATGAGCAGTTCTTC. It encodes CASRASGGAGTYNEQFF. Drawing the rest from reference TRBV19 and TRBJ2-1, the complete variable domain is DGGITQSPKYLFRKEGQNVTLSCEQNLNHDAMYWYRQDPGQGLRLIYYSQIVNDFQKGDIAEGYSVSREKKESFPLTVTSAQKNPTAFYLCASRASGGAGTYNEQFFGPGTRLTVL.

The chain couples TRBV4-1 to TRBJ2-2; D may correspond to TRBD1 or TRBD2 (5 bases each). Germline CDR1 and CDR2: MGHRA and YSYEKL. This CDR3 has 17 amino acids. V lost 4 bases and J 7 bases, leaving 22 bases between the germline ends. CDR3 nucleotides: TGCGCCAGCAGCCGCAAAACCGGGACGGCGGATAGCGGGGAGCTGTTTTTT. Amino acids: CASSRKTGTADSGELFF.